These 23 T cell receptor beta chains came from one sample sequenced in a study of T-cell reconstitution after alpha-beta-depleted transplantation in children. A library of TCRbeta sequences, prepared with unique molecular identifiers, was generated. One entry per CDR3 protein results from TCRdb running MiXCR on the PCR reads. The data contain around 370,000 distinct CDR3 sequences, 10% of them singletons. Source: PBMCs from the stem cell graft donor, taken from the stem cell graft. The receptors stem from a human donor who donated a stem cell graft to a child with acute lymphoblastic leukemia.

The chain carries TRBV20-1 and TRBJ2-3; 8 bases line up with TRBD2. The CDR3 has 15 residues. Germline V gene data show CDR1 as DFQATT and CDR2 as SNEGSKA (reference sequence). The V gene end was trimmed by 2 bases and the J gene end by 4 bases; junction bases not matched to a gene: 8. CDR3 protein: CSARSPRTSPDTQYF. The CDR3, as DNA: TGCAGTGCTAGATCGCCCCGGACTAGCCCAGATACGCAGTATTTT.

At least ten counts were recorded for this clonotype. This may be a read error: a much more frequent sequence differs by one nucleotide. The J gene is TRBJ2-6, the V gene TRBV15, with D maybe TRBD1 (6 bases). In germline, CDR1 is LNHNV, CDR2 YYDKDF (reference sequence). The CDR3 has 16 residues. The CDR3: CATSYHTGSGANGLTF. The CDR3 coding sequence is TGTGCCACCAGCTACCACACAGGGTCTGGGGCCAACGGCCTGACTTTC.

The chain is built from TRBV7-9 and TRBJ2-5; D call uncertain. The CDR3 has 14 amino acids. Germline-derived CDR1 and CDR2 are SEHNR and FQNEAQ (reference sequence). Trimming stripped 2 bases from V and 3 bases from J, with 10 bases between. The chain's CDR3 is CASSLTTAKETQYF. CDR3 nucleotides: TGTGCCAGCAGCTTAACTACAGCTAAAGAGACCCAGTACTTC.

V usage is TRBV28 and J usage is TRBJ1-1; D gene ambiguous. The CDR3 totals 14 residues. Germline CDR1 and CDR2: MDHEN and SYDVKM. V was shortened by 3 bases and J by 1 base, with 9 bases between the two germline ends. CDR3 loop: CASSFQARNTEAFF. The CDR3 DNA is TGTGCCAGCAGTTTTCAGGCTAGGAACACTGAAGCTTTCTTT.

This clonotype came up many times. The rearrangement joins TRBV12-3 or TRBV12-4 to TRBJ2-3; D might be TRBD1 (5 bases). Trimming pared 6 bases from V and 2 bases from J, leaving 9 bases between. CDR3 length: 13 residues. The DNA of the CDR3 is TGTGCCAGCAGGACTGGACACACAGATACGCAGTATTTT. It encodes CASRTGHTDTQYF.

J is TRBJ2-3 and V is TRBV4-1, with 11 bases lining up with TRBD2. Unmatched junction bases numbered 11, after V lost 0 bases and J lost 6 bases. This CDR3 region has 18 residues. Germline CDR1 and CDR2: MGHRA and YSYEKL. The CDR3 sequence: CASSQDRRLAGMEDTQYF. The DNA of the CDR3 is TGCGCCAGCAGCCAAGATCGGCGACTAGCGGGAATGGAGGATACGCAGTATTTT.

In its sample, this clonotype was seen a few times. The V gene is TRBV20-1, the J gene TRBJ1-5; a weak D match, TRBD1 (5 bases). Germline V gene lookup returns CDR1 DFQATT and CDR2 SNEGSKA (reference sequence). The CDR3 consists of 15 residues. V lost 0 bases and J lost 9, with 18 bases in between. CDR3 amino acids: CSARDPGRGKRPQHF. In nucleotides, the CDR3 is TGCAGTGCTAGAGATCCGGGGAGGGGAAAGCGGCCCCAGCATTTT.

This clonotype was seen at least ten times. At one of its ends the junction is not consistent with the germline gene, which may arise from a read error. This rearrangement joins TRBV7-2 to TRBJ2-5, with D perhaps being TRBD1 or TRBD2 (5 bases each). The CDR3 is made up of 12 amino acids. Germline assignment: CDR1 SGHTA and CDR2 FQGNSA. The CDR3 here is CPSSWGQETQYF. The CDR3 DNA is TGCCCCAGCAGCTGGGGGCAAGAGACCCAGTACTTC.

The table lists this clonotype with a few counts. The CDR3 sequence is CASSLALGTGLYEQYF. The DNA for the CDR3 is TGTGCCAGCAGTTTAGCGCTTGGGACAGGGTTGTACGAGCAGTACTTC. This sequence joins TRBV12-3 or TRBV12-4 and TRBJ2-7; TRBD1 aligns across 9 bases. Germline trimming cut 0 bases from V and 4 bases from J; bases unmatched to any gene: 7. The CDR3 runs 16 residues.

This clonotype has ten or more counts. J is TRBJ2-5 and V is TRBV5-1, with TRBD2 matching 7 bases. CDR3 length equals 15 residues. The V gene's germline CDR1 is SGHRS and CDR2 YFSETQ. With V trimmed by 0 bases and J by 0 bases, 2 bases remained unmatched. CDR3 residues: CASSLVGTNQETQYF. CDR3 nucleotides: TGCGCCAGCAGCTTGGTCGGGACTAACCAAGAGACCCAGTACTTC.

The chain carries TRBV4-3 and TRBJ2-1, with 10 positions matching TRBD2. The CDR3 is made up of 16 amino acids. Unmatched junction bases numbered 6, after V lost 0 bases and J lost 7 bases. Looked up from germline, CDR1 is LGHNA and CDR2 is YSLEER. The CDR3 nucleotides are TGCGCCAGCAGCCAAGATTCTAGCGGGAGAGGTAATGAGCAGTTCTTC. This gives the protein CASSQDSSGRGNEQFF.

The CDR3 DNA sequence: TGTGCCAGCAGCCAAGATCCCGGACAGTTTAATGAAAAACTGTTTTTT. Translated, it gives CASSQDPGQFNEKLFF. This chain connects TRBV4-2 to TRBJ1-4, with a weak D call TRBD1 (6 bases). The germline V gene encodes CDR1 LGHNA and CDR2 YNFKEQ. Trimming removed 0 bases from V and 4 bases from J, with 12 bases in between. CDR3 length equals 16 residues.

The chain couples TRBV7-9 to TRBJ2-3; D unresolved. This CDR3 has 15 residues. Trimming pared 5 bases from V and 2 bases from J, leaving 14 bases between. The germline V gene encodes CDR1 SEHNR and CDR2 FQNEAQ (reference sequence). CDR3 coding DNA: TGTGCCAGCAGCGCCCAAGGGCCCTACACAGATACGCAGTATTTT. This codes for CASSAQGPYTDTQYF.

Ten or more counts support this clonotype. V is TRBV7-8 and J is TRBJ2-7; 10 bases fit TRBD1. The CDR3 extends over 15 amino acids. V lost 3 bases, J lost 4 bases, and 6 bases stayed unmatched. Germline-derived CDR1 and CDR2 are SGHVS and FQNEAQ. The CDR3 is CASSLRRDRGYEQYF. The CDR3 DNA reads TGTGCCAGCAGCTTGCGCCGGGACAGGGGTTACGAGCAGTACTTC.

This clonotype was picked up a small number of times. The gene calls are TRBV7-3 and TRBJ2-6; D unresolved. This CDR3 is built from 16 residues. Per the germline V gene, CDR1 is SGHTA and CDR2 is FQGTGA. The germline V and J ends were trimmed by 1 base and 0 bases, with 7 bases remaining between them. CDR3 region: CASSLSPHSGANVLTF. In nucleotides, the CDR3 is TGTGCCAGCAGCTTAAGTCCGCACTCTGGGGCCAACGTCCTGACTTTC.

The CDR3: CASSLARDLNTGELFF. CDR3 bases: TGTGCCAGCAGTTTAGCGCGGGATTTGAACACCGGGGAGCTGTTTTTT. This chain connects TRBV12-3 or TRBV12-4 to TRBJ2-2; perhaps TRBD2 as D (6 bases). With 0 bases removed from V and 1 base from J, the gap between germline ends came to 9 bases. The length of the CDR3 is 16 residues.

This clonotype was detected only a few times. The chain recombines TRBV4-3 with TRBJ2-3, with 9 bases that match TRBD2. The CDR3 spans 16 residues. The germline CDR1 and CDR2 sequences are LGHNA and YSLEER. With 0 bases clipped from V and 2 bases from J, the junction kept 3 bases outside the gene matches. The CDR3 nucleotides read TGCGCCAGCAGCCAAGACTCGGGACTAGCCACAGATACGCAGTATTTT. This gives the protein CASSQDSGLATDTQYF.

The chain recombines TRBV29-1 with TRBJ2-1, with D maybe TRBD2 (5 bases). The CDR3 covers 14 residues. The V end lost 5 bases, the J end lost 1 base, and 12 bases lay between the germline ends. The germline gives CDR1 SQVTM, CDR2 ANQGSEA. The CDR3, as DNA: TGCAGCGTTTCCCTAGCACGGTCCTACAATGAGCAGTTCTTC. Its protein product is CSVSLARSYNEQFF.

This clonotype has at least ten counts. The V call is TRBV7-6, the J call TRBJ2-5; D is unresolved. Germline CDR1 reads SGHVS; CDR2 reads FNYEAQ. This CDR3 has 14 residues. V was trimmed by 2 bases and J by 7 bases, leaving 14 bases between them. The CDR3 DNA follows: TGTGCCAGCAGCTTAAATGTGGGCCTGGGGACCCAGTACTTC. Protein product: CASSLNVGLGTQYF.

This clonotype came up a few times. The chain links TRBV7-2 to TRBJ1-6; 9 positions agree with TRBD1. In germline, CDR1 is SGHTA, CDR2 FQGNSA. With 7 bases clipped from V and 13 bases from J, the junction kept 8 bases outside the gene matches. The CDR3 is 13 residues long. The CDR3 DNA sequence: TGTGCCAGCAACAAAGACAGGGGGGGGCCCCTCCACTTT. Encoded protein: CASNKDRGGPLHF.

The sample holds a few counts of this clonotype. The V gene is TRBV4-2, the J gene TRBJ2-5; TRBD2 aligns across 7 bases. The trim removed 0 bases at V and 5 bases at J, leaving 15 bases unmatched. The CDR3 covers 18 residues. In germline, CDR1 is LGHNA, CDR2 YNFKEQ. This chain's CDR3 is CASSQDGGGGRAVETQYF. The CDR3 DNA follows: TGTGCCAGCAGCCAAGATGGAGGAGGAGGGAGGGCCGTGGAGACCCAGTACTTC.

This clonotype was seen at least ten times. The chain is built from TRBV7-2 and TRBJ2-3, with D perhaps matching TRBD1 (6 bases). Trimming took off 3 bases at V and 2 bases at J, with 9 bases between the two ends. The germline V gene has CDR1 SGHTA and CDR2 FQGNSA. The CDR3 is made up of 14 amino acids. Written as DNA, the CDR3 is TGTGCCAGCAGCTTGACGGGACACACAGATACGCAGTATTTT. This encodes CASSLTGHTDTQYF.

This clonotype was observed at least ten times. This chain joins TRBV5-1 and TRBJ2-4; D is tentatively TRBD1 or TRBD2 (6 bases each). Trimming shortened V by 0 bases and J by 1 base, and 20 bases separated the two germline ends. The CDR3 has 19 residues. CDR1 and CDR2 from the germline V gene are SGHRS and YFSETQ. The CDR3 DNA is TGCGCCAGCAGCTTGGATCCGGGGGCGGGAAGGCTGGCCAAAAACATTCAGTACTTC. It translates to CASSLDPGAGRLAKNIQYF. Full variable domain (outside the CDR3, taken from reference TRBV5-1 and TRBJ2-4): KAGVTQTPRYLIKTRGQQVTLSCSPISGHRSVSWYQQTPGQGLQFLFEYFSETQRNKGNFPGRFSGRQFSNSRSEMNVSTLELGDSALYLCASSLDPGAGRLAKNIQYFGAGTRLSVL.